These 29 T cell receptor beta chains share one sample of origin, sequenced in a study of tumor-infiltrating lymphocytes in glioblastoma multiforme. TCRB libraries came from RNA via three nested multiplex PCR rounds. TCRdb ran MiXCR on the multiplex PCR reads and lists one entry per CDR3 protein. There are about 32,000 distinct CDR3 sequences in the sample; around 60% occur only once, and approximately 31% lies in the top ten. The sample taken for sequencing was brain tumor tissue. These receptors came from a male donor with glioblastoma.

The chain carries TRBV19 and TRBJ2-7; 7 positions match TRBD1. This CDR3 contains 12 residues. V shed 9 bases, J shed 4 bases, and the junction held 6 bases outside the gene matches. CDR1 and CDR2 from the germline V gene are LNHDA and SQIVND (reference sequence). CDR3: CARSATGYEQYF. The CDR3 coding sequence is TGTGCCAGAAGTGCGACAGGGTACGAGCAGTACTTC. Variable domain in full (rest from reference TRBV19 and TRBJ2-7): DGGITQSPKYLFRKEGQNVTLSCEQNLNHDAMYWYRQDPGQGLRLIYYSQIVNDFQKGDIAEGYSVSREKKESFPLTVTSAQKNPTAFYLCARSATGYEQYFGPGTRLTVT.

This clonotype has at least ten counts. CDR3 amino acids: CASSLARDTQETQYF. CDR3 DNA: TGTGCCAGCAGCTTAGCGCGGGACACCCAAGAGACCCAGTACTTC. This sequence joins TRBV7-9 and TRBJ2-5; either TRBD1 or TRBD2 may fit D (6 bases each). Germline V gene lookup returns CDR1 SEHNR and CDR2 FQNEAQ (reference sequence). V shed 0 bases and J shed 1 base, with 9 bases lying between them. CDR3 length: 15 amino acids.

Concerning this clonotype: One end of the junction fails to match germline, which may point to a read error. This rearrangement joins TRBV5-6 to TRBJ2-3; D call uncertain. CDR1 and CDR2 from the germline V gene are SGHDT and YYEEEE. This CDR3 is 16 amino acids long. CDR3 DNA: TGTGCCAACAGCTTATATGGGAAGTCTGACACAGATACGCAGTATTTT. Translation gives CANSLYGKSDTDTQYF. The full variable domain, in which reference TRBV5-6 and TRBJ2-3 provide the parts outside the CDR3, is DAGVTQSPTHLIKTRGQQVTLRCSPKSGHDTVSWYQQALGQGPQFIFQYYEEEERQRGNFPDRFSGHQFPNYSSELNVNALLLGDSALYLCANSLYGKSDTDTQYFGPGTRLTVL.

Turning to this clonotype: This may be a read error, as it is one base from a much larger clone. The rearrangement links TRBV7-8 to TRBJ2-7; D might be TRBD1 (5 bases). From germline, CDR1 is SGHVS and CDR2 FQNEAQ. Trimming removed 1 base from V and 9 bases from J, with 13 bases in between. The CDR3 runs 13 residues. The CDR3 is CASSLGPLQGQYF. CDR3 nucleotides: TGTGCCAGCAGCTTAGGACCGTTGCAGGGGCAGTACTTC.

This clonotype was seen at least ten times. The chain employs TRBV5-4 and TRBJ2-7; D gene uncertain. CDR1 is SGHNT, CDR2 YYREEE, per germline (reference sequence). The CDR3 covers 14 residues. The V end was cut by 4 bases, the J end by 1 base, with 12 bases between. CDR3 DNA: TGTGCCAGCAGCCCGGACGCCTATTCCTACGAGCAGTACTTC. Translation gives CASSPDAYSYEQYF.

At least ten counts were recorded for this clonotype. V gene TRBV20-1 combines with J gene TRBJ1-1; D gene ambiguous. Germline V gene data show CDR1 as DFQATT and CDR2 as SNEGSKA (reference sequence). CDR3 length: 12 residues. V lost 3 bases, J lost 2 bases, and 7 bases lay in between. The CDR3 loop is CSARAPNTEAFF. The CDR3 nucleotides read TGCAGTGCTAGGGCCCCAAACACTGAAGCTTTCTTT.

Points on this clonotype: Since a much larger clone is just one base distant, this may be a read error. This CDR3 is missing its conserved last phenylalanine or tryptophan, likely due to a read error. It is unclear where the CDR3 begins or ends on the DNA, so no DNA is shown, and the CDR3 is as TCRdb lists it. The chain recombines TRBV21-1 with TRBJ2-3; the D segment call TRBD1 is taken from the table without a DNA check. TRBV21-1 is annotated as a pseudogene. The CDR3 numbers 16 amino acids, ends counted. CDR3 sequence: CASSKSLARGTDTQYS.

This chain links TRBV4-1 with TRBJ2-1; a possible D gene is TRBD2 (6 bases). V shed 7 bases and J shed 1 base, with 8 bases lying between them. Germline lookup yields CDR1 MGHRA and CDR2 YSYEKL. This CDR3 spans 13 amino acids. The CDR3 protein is CASTSASYNEQFF. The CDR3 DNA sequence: TGCGCCAGCACTAGCGCTTCCTACAATGAGCAGTTCTTC.

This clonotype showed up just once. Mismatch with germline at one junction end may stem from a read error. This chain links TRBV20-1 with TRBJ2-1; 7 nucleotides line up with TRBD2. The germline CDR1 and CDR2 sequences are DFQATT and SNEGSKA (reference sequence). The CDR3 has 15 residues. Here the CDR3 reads CNASLSSGVHTEQFF. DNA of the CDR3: TGCAATGCTAGTTTGTCTAGCGGAGTCCACACTGAGCAGTTCTTC.

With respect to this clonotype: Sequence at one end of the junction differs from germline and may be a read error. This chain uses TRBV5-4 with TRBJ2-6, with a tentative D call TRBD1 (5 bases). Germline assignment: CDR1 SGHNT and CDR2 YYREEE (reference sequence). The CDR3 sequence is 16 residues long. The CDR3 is CASSLAWGSWANVLTF. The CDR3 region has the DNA TGTGCCAGCAGCCTGGCTTGGGGCTCTTGGGCCAACGTCCTGACTTTC.

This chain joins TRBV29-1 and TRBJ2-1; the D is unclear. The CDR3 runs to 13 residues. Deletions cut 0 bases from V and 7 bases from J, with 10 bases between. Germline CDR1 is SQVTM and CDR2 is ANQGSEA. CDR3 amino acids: CSVEDWTWNEQFF. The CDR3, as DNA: TGCAGCGTTGAAGACTGGACGTGGAATGAGCAGTTCTTC.

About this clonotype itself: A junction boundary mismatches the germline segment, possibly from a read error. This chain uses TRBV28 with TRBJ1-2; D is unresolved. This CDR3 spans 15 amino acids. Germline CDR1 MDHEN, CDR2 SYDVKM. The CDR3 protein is CTSSLWQSRVYGYAF. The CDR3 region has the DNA TGTACCAGCAGTTTATGGCAGTCTAGGGTCTATGGCTACGCCTTC.

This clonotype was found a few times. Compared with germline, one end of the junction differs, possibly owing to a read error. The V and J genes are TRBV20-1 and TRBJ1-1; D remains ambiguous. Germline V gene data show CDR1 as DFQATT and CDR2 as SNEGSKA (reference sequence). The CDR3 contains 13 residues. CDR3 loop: CSASDSTVTEAFF. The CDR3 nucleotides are TGCAGTGCATCCGATAGTACGGTCACTGAGGCTTTCTTT.

For the CDR3, the DNA is TGCAGTGCGTGGTCCCCGATGTTCGAGGCGCAGTATTTT. This encodes CSAWSPMFEAQYF. The J gene is TRBJ2-3, the V gene TRBV20-1; no clear D. V was pared by 6 bases and J by 10 bases, with 20 bases between. CDR1 is DFQATT, CDR2 SNEGSKA, per germline (reference sequence). The CDR3 is made up of 13 amino acids.

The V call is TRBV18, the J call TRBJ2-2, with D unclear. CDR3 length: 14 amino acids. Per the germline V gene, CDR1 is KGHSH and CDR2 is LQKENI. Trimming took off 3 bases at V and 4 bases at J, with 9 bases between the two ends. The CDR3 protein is CASSPTQSTGELFF. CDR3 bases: TGTGCCAGCTCACCTACACAGAGCACCGGGGAGCTGTTTTTT.

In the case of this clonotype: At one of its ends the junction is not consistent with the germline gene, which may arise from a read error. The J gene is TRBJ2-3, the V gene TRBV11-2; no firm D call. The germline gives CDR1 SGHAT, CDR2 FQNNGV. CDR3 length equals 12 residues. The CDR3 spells CASSHSPDTKYF. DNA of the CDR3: TGTGCCAGCAGCCACAGCCCAGATACGAAGTATTTT.

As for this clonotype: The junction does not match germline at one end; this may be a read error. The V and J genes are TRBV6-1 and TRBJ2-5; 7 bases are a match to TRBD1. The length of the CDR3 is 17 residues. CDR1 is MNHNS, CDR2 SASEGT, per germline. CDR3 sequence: CASSEGSWQGVWEIQYF. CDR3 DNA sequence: TGCGCCAGCAGTGAAGGGTCGTGGCAGGGGGTCTGGGAGATCCAGTACTTC.

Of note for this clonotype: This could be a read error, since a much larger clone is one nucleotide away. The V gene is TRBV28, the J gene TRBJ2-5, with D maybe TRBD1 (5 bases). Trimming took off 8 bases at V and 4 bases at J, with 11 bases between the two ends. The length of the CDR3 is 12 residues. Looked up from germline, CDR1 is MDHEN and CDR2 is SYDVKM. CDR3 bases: TGTGCCAGCCAACAGGAAGGAGAGACCCAGTACTTC. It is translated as CASQQEGETQYF.

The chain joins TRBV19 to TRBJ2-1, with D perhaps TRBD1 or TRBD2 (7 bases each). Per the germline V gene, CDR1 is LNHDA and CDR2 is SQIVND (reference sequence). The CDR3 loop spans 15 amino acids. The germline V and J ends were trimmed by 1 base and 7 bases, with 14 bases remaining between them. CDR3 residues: CASSIVSGGGNEQFF. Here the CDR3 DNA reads TGTGCCAGTAGTATAGTGTCAGGGGGGGGTAATGAGCAGTTCTTC.

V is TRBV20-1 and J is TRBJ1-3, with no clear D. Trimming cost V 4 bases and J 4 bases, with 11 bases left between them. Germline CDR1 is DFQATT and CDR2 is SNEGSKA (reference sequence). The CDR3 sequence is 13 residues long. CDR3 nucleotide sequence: TGCAGTGCTACCGTCACAGCCGGAAACACCATATATTTT. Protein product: CSATVTAGNTIYF.

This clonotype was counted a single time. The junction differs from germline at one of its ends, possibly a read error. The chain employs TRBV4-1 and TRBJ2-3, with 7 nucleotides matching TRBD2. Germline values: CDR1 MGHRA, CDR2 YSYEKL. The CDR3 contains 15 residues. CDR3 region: CASSPGLQSTDTQYF. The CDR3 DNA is TGCGCCAGCAGCCCGGGACTACAGAGCACAGATACGCAGTACTTT.

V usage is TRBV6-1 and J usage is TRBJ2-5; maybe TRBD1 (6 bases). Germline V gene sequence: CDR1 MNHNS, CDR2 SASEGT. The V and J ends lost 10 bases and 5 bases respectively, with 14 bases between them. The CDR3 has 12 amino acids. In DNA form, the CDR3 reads TGTGCCATCAAAGGGGACATGGAGACCCAGTACTTC. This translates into CAIKGDMETQYF.

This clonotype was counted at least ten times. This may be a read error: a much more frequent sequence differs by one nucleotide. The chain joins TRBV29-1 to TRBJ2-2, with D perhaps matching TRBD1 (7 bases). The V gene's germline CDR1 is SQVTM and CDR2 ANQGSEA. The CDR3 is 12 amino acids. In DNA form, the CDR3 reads TGCAGCGGTGAGGGGGCCCCCGGGGGGCTGTTTTTT. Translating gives CSGEGAPGGLFF.

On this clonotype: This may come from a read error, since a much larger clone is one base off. The CDR3 protein is CASSPLASGKGETYKEQFF. Here the CDR3 DNA reads TGTGCCAGCAGCCCCCTGGCTAGCGGGAAGGGCGAGACCTACAAAGAGCAGTTCTTC. The chain recombines TRBV7-9 with TRBJ2-1, with 9 bases lining up with TRBD2. From germline, CDR1 is SEHNR and CDR2 FQNEAQ (reference sequence). This CDR3 is built from 19 residues.

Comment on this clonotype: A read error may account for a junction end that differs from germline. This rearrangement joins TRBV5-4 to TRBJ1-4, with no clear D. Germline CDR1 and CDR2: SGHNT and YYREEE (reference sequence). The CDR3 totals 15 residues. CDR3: CASSANLDVNEKLFF. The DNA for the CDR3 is TGTGCAAGCAGCGCTAACCTGGATGTTAATGAAAAACTGTTTTTT.

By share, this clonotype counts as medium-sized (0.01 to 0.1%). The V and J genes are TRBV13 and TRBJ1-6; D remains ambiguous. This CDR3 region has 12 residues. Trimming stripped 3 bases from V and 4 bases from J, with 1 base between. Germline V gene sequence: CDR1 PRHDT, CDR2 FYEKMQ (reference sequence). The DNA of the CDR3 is TGTGCCAGCAGCTTTTATAATTCACCCCTCCACTTT. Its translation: CASSFYNSPLHF.

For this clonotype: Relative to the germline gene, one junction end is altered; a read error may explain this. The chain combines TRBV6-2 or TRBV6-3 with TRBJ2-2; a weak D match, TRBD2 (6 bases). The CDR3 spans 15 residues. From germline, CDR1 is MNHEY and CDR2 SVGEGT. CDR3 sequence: CATSSTRENTGELFF. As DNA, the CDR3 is TGTGCCACCAGTTCAACTCGGGAGAACACAGGGGAGCTGTTTTTT.

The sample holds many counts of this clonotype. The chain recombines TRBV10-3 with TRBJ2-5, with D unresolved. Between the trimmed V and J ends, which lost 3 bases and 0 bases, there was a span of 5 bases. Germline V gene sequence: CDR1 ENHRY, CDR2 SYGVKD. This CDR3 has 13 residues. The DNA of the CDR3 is TGTGCCATCAGTGACGGGTACCAAGAGACCCAGTACTTC. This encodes CAISDGYQETQYF.

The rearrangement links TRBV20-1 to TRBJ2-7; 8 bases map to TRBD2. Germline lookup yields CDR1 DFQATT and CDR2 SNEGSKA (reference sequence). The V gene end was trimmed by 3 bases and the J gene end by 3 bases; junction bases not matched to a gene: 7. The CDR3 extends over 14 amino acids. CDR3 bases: TGCAGTGCTAGGGATCGGGAGGGTGTCTACGAGCAGTACTTC. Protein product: CSARDREGVYEQYF.